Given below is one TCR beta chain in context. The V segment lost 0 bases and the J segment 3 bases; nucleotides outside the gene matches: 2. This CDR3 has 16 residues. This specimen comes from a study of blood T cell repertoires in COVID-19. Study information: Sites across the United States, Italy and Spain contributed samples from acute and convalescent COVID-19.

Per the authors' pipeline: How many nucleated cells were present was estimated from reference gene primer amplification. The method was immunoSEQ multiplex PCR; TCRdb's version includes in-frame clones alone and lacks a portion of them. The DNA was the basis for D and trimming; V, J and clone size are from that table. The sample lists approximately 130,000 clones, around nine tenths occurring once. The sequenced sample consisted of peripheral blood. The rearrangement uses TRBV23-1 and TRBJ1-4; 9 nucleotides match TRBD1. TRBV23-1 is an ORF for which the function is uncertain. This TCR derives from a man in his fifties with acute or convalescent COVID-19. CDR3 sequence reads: CASSQSQGAANEKLFF. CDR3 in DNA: TGCGCCAGCAGTCAATCACAGGGGGCAGCTAATGAAAAACTGTTTTTT.